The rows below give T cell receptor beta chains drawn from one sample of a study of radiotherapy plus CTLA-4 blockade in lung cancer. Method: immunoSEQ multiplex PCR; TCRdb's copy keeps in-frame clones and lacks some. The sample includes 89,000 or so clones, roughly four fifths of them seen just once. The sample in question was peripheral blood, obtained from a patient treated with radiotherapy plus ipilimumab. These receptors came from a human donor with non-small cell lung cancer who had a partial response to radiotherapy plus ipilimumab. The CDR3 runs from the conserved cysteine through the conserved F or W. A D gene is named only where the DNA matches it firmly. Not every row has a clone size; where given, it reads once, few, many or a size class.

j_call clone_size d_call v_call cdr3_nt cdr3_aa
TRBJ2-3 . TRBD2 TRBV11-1 TGTGCCAGCAGTCTTCGGATGGGGACTAAAAGCACAGATACGCAGTATTTT CASSLRMGTKSTDTQYF
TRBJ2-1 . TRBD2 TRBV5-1 TGCGCCAGCAGACACGCGGGACTAGCGGGAGGGGGTGAGCAGTTCTTC CASRHAGLAGGGEQFF
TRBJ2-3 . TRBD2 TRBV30 TGTGCCTGGAGTGTACAAAGGACTAGACCTAGCACAGATACGCAGTATTTT CAWSVQRTRPSTDTQYF
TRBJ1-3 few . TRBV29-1 TGCAGCGTAGGCGACAGAAACACCATATATTTT CSVGDRNTIYF
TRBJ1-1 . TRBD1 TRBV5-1 TGCGCCAGCAGCGGGGGACAGGGGGGGACTGAAGCTTTCTTT CASSGGQGGTEAFF
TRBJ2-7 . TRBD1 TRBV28 TGTGCCAGCAGTCGACAGGGACGGTTCGAGCAGTACTTC CASSRQGRFEQYF
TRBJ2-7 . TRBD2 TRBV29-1 TGCAGCGTTCACTTCCTGGGTAGCGGGAGTCGGTACGAGCAGTACTTC CSVHFLGSGSRYEQYF
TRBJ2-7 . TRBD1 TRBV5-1 TGCGCCAGCAGCCCCCGACAGGGGAGGTACGAGCAGTACTTC CASSPRQGRYEQYF
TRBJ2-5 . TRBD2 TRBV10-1 TGCGCCAGCAGTCTAGCGGGAGCGATAGAGACCCAGTACTTC CASSLAGAIETQYF
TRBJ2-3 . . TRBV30 TGTGCCTGGAGTCGAGGCGGAAGCACAGATACGCAGTATTTT CAWSRGGSTDTQYF